This entry describes one T cell receptor (beta chain). The antigen is undetermined. Treatment denoted: roughly 18 received Ad26.COV2.S at low or high dose, single or two shots; 5 received placebo; per-sample allocation not given. After the first vaccine or placebo injection, samples were drawn on day 63. This sample is part of a study of Ad26.COV2.S vaccination and SARS-CoV-2 variants. Study details: Enrolled in COV1001, the donor was in the Ad26.COV2.S trial arm, which received the vaccine. Administration of Ad26.COV2.S was intramuscular, either once or twice 56 days apart. Study-level results: There was a possibility that the TCR breadth and depth analyses underestimated total T cell responses. Among vaccine recipients, spike-specific TCR breadth exceeded that of placebo recipients.

Sequencing used immunoSEQ multiplex PCR; TCRdb keeps in-frame clones, though not all of them. The sample lists some 340,000 clones; around four fifths were seen once. The CDR3 length is 14 residues. Germline V gene sequence: CDR1 SGHRS, CDR2 YFSETQ. Trimming took off 1 base at V and 2 bases at J, with 7 bases between the two ends. The sequences come from peripheral blood, collected in a trial of Ad26.COV2.S vaccine versus placebo. The J gene is TRBJ2-1, the V gene TRBV5-1; TRBD2 might be the D (5 bases). The sequence derives from a person between 18 and 65 years old who received the Ad26.COV2.S COVID-19 vaccine or a placebo. CDR3 DNA sequence: TGCGCCAGCAGCTTGCGGCGGGCCTACAATGAGCAGTTCTTC. Its translation is CASSLRRAYNEQFF. The full variable domain, completed using reference TRBV5-1 and TRBJ2-1, is KAGVTQTPRYLIKTRGQQVTLSCSPISGHRSVSWYQQTPGQGLQFLFEYFSETQRNKGNFPGRFSGRQFSNSRSEMNVSTLELGDSALYLCASSLRRAYNEQFFGPGTRLTVL.